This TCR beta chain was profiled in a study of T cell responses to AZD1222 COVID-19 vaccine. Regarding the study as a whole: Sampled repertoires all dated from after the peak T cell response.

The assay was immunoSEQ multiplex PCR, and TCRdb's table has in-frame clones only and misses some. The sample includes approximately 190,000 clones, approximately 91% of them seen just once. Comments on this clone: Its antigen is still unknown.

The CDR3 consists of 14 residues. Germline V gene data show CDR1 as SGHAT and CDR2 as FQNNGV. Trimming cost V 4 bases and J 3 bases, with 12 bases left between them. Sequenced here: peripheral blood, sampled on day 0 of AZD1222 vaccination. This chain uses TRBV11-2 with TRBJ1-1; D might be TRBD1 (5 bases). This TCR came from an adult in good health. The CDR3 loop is CASSSTVRDTEAFF. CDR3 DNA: TGTGCCAGCAGCTCCACGGTCAGGGACACTGAAGCTTTCTTT.